Shown below are 15 T cell receptor beta chains from a single sample sequenced in a study of blood T cell repertoires in COVID-19. Measured with immunoSEQ multiplex PCR; TCRdb has only the in-frame clones, and not every one. This table has about 150,000 clones, around 81% appearing once. Sequencing input: peripheral blood. The receptors were sampled from a woman in her forties or fifties with acute or convalescent COVID-19.

This chain links TRBV28 with TRBJ1-5, with D possibly TRBD1 on 5 matching bases. The CDR3 extends over 16 amino acids. V was shortened by 4 bases and J by 2 bases, with 15 bases between the two germline ends. From germline, CDR1 is MDHEN and CDR2 SYDVKM. The CDR3 protein is CASSYLGRDGNQPQHF. CDR3 nucleotides: TGTGCCAGCAGTTATCTCGGGAGGGACGGCAATCAGCCCCAGCATTTT.

The rearrangement uses TRBV9 and TRBJ2-3; D is ambiguous. The CDR3 runs 13 residues. CDR1 is SGDLS and CDR2 is YYNGEE in the germline V gene. V was cut by 4 bases and J by 8 bases, with 14 bases left in between. CDR3 loop: CASSPGDVGTQYF. The CDR3 DNA sequence: TGTGCCAGCAGCCCGGGTGACGTCGGTACGCAGTATTTT.

The chain has TRBV9 and TRBJ2-3; D not certain. This CDR3 has 16 amino acids. In germline, CDR1 is SGDLS, CDR2 YYNGEE. Between the trimmed V and J ends, which lost 0 bases and 0 bases, there was a span of 11 bases. As DNA, the CDR3 is TGTGCCAGCAGCGTAGGTCAACTCTCGAGCACAGATACGCAGTATTTT. Protein product: CASSVGQLSSTDTQYF.

The chain uses TRBV19 and TRBJ1-4; 7 bases map to TRBD1. Germline CDR1 and CDR2: LNHDA and SQIVND (reference sequence). With 5 bases clipped from V and 8 bases from J, the junction kept 11 bases outside the gene matches. This CDR3 is 15 amino acids long. CDR3 in DNA: TGTGCCAGTAGTGCCTCTCAGGGGGGAGGCGAAAAACTGTTTTTT. It translates to CASSASQGGGEKLFF.

The chain combines TRBV6-5 with TRBJ1-2; 10 nucleotides line up with TRBD1. Looked up from germline, CDR1 is MNHEY and CDR2 is SVGAGI. V shed 6 bases and J 6 bases; nucleotides not matched to a gene: 7. This CDR3 comprises 14 residues. CDR3 amino acids: CASSIRQGADGYTF. CDR3 bases: TGTGCCAGCAGCATTCGACAGGGGGCGGATGGCTACACCTTC.

The chain uses TRBV5-4 and TRBJ1-1; D is perhaps TRBD1 (5 bases). Looked up from germline, CDR1 is SGHNT and CDR2 is YYREEE (reference sequence). The CDR3 has 13 residues. The ends were cut back, 0 bases at V and 6 bases at J, with 9 bases in the middle. The CDR3, as DNA: TGTGCCAGCAGCTTGGGGGGGGACGCTGAAGCTTTCTTT. Translating it yields CASSLGGDAEAFF.

The V and J genes are TRBV12-3 or TRBV12-4 and TRBJ2-1; D is ambiguous. The V gene lost 5 bases and the J gene lost 7 bases, with 9 bases spanning the gap. This CDR3 spans 12 amino acids. As DNA, the CDR3 is TGTGCCAGCAGTCGTCCACAAAATGAGCAGTTCTTC. Translation gives CASSRPQNEQFF.

In its sample, this clone was seen a few times. The chain joins TRBV10-3 to TRBJ2-3; tentatively, D is TRBD2 (5 bases). Germline V gene lookup returns CDR1 ENHRY and CDR2 SYGVKD. The CDR3 runs to 13 residues. The V gene lost 10 bases and the J gene lost 6 bases, with 17 bases spanning the gap. CDR3 amino acids: CATTDSGADTQYF. CDR3 bases: TGTGCCACCACGGACTCGGGTGCGGATACGCAGTATTTT.

This chain joins TRBV11-2 and TRBJ2-1; 7 positions agree with TRBD2. This CDR3 region has 14 residues. Germline loops: CDR1 SGHAT, CDR2 FQNNGV. Trimming at V came to 3 bases and at J to 5 bases, leaving 4 bases not matched to a gene. CDR3 residues: CASSFLAGDNEQFF. The CDR3 region has the DNA TGTGCCAGCAGCTTCCTGGCGGGGGACAATGAGCAGTTCTTC.

The rearrangement joins TRBV19 to TRBJ2-7; no firm D call. CDR3 length: 11 amino acids. Trimming stripped 5 bases from V and 6 bases from J, with 8 bases between. Germline V gene sequence: CDR1 LNHDA, CDR2 SQIVND (reference sequence). CDR3 DNA sequence: TGTGCCAGTAGTTTTTACGGCGAGCAGTACTTC. Translating gives CASSFYGEQYF.

The chain uses TRBV14 and TRBJ2-1; TRBD1 might be the D (6 bases). This CDR3 region has 12 residues. Germline V gene data show CDR1 as SGHDN and CDR2 as FVKESK. The V end was cut by 0 bases, the J end by 13 bases, with 10 bases between. The DNA of the CDR3 is TGTGCCAGCAGCCAAGACATACAGGGACAGTTCTTC. Amino acid sequence: CASSQDIQGQFF.

CDR3 in DNA: TGTGCCAGTAGTATTGCCCGGACAGGGATCTATGGCTACACCTTC. Translated, it gives CASSIARTGIYGYTF. The chain uses TRBV19 and TRBJ1-2; 8 nucleotides line up with TRBD1. The CDR3 runs 15 residues. Germline CDR1 reads LNHDA; CDR2 reads SQIVND (reference sequence). V shed 3 bases, J shed 4 bases, and the junction held 7 bases outside the gene matches.

V is TRBV30 and J is TRBJ1-2; D is uncertain. There are 12 residues in the CDR3. Trimming stripped 2 bases from V and 8 bases from J, with 12 bases between. Germline CDR1 is GTSNPN and CDR2 is SVGIG (reference sequence). CDR3 DNA sequence: TGTGCCTGGAGTCTCGACACGGGGGGCTACACCTTC. Translated, it gives CAWSLDTGGYTF.

This rearrangement joins TRBV21-1 to TRBJ2-2; no DNA check was done on the table's D call, TRBD2. TRBV21-1 is marked as a pseudogene. The CDR3 is 15 amino acids. The CDR3, as DNA: TGTGCCAGCAGCAAAGAACGGGATCACACCGGGGAGCTGTTTTTT. It translates to CASSKERDHTGELFF.

The chain uses TRBV4-1 and TRBJ2-2, with unresolved D. Germline CDR1 reads MGHRA; CDR2 reads YSYEKL. V lost 0 bases and J lost 4, with 9 bases in between. This CDR3 is built from 15 residues. This chain's CDR3 is CASSQEPSGTGELFF. CDR3 in DNA: TGCGCCAGCAGCCAAGAGCCCAGTGGCACCGGGGAGCTGTTTTTT.